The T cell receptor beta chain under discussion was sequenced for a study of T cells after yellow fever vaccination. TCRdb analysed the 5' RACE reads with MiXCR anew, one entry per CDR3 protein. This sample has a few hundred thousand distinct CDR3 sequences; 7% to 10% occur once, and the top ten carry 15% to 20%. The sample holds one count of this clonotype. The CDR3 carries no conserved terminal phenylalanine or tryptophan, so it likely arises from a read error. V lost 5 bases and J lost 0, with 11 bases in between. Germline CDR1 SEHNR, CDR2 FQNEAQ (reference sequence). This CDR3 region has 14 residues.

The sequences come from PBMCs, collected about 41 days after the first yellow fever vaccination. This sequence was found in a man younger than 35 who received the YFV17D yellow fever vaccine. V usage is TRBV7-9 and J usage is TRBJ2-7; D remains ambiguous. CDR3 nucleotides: TGTGCCAGCAGCCCCGACACGCACTCCTACGAGCAGTACCTC. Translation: CASSPDTHSYEQYL.